Shown below are 14 T cell receptor beta chains from a single sample sequenced in a study of T-cell reconstitution after alpha-beta-depleted transplantation in children. It was with unique molecular identifiers that the TCRbeta library was prepared. TCRdb ran MiXCR on the PCR reads and lists one entry per CDR3 protein. Found here are approximately 350,000 distinct CDR3 sequences, roughly 17% of them singletons; the top ten hold about 41%. The source was PBMCs, mostly from graft donor cells, collected 360 days after TCRalphabeta/CD19-depleted stem cell transplant. All receptors derive from a male patient between 2 and 10 years old who had a stem cell transplant for acute lymphoblastic leukemia, so the T cells may come from the graft donor.

This clonotype was counted at least ten times. The chain couples TRBV4-1 to TRBJ2-1, with D perhaps matching TRBD2 (5 bases). CDR3 length equals 16 residues. Germline V gene sequence: CDR1 MGHRA, CDR2 YSYEKL. V was cut by 1 base and J by 4 bases, with 14 bases left in between. CDR3 sequence: CASSQGFGMGYNEQFF. The CDR3 DNA reads TGCGCCAGCAGCCAAGGGTTCGGGATGGGATACAATGAGCAGTTCTTC.

The rearrangement joins TRBV21-1 to TRBJ2-5; TRBD1 is the table's D call, not checked against the DNA. TRBV21-1 constitutes a pseudogene. The CDR3 contains 11 residues. Written as DNA, the CDR3 is TGTGCAATCCCCCCGGGGGAGACCCAGTACTTC. Translating it yields CAIPPGETQYF.

This clonotype was counted a few times. The chain joins TRBV10-3 to TRBJ1-1; D gene unclear. The CDR3 loop spans 15 amino acids. Germline-derived CDR1 and CDR2 are ENHRY and SYGVKD. V lost 8 bases and J 4 bases, leaving 20 bases between the germline ends. The CDR3 DNA follows: TGTGCCATCTCAATGGGTTCTAATCAACGCACTGAAGCTTTCTTT. It codes for CAISMGSNQRTEAFF.

This clonotype was found a few times. This chain connects TRBV12-3 or TRBV12-4 to TRBJ2-1, with TRBD2 as a possible D gene (5 bases). The V gene lost 7 bases and the J gene lost 4 bases, with 14 bases spanning the gap. CDR3 length equals 14 residues. The CDR3 DNA reads as TGTGCCAGCAAGTTGGCTAGCCAGTACAATGAGCAGTTCTTC. This encodes CASKLASQYNEQFF.

This sequence joins TRBV20-1 and TRBJ2-1; maybe TRBD2 (8 bases). The germline V gene encodes CDR1 DFQATT and CDR2 SNEGSKA (reference sequence). This CDR3 is built from 20 residues. V was clipped by 0 bases and J by 0 bases, with 24 bases between them. Written as DNA, the CDR3 is TGCAGTGCTAGAGATCTAGGAACTAGCGGACAGGAGAGCTCCTACAATGAGCAGTTCTTC. Its protein product is CSARDLGTSGQESSYNEQFF.

This clonotype was counted ten times or more. The J gene is TRBJ2-4, the V gene TRBV7-2; 7 nucleotides line up with TRBD1. Looked up from germline, CDR1 is SGHTA and CDR2 is FQGNSA. Trimming took 0 bases from V and 14 from J; bases not matched to a gene: 7. This CDR3 has 13 residues. The CDR3 here is CASSLASTGTEYF. Here the CDR3 DNA reads TGTGCCAGCAGCTTAGCGTCGACAGGGACCGAGTACTTC.

This clonotype has more than one count but fewer than ten. The chain combines TRBV12-5 with TRBJ1-1, with D unclear. CDR1 is LGHNT and CDR2 is FRNRAP in the germline V gene. Trimming pared 6 bases from V and 4 bases from J, leaving 12 bases between. The CDR3 has 13 amino acids. The CDR3: CASGLGRTTEAFF. Written as DNA, the CDR3 is TGTGCTAGTGGCCTCGGACGGACCACTGAAGCTTTCTTT.

On this clonotype itself: A junction end diverges from the germline sequence, so it may reflect a read error. The chain employs TRBV6-1 and TRBJ2-5; TRBD2 agrees at 8 bases. This CDR3 has 14 amino acids. Germline-derived CDR1 and CDR2 are MNHNS and SASEGT. The CDR3 DNA reads as TGTGCCAGCAGGGAAGCGGGAGAGGCCGAGACCCAGTACTTC. Translated, it gives CASREAGEAETQYF.

A word on this clonotype: This clone may be a read error of a much larger clone one base away. In this CDR3 the conserved last residue, phenylalanine or tryptophan, is missing, so a read error is likely. The J gene is TRBJ1-1, the V gene TRBV28, with D possibly TRBD1 on 6 matching bases. This CDR3 region has 14 residues. Looked up from germline, CDR1 is MDHEN and CDR2 is SYDVKM. V shed 6 bases and J shed 0 bases, with 11 bases lying between them. The CDR3 DNA sequence: TGTGCCAGCAGCGTCACAGGGATGAACACTGAAGCTTTCTCT. Translating gives CASSVTGMNTEAFS.

In this sample, this clonotype turned up once. The chain couples TRBV7-8 to TRBJ2-7, with TRBD2 matching 10 bases. Germline V gene sequence: CDR1 SGHVS, CDR2 FQNEAQ. This CDR3 contains 17 residues. V trimming: 4 bases; J trimming: 4 bases; junction bases outside the gene matches: 13. This chain's CDR3 is CASSSRVGLADFYEQYF. The CDR3, as DNA: TGTGCCAGCAGCTCCAGGGTCGGACTAGCGGACTTTTACGAGCAGTACTTC.

This clonotype was seen a few times. J is TRBJ2-1 and V is TRBV2; 8 bases match TRBD2. The CDR3 runs to 14 residues. Unmatched junction bases numbered 3, after V lost 1 base and J lost 7 bases. Looked up from germline, CDR1 is SNHLY and CDR2 is FYNNEI. CDR3: CASSEGTSRNEQFF. CDR3 DNA: TGTGCCAGCAGTGAAGGGACTAGCAGGAATGAGCAGTTCTTC.

V is TRBV6-1 and J is TRBJ2-1, with TRBD2 as a possible D gene (7 bases). The germline gives CDR1 MNHNS, CDR2 SASEGT. The CDR3 contains 14 residues. V lost 6 bases and J 0 bases, leaving 9 bases between the germline ends. Here the CDR3 DNA reads TGTGCCAGCAGGGGGGGGGCCTCCTACAATGAGCAGTTCTTC. Protein product: CASRGGASYNEQFF.

The chain employs TRBV20-1 and TRBJ2-5; perhaps TRBD2 as D (6 bases). This CDR3 has 15 residues. Per the germline V gene, CDR1 is DFQATT and CDR2 is SNEGSKA (reference sequence). The ends were cut back, 6 bases at V and 1 base at J, with 18 bases in the middle. CDR3 sequence (DNA): TGCAGTGCCGCTGTAGGAGGGAGCGCCCAAGAGACCCAGTACTTC. Translated, it gives CSAAVGGSAQETQYF.

V is TRBV5-1 and J is TRBJ2-3, with D tentatively TRBD2 (5 bases). The germline V gene has CDR1 SGHRS and CDR2 YFSETQ. With 4 bases removed from V and 3 bases from J, the gap between germline ends came to 15 bases. The CDR3 has 15 amino acids. The CDR3 nucleotides are TGCGCCAGCAGCCGTGAGGGCCCTAAAACAGATACGCAGTATTTT. Protein product: CASSREGPKTDTQYF. The variable domain in full, with the rest retrieved from reference TRBV5-1 and TRBJ2-3, is KAGVTQTPRYLIKTRGQQVTLSCSPISGHRSVSWYQQTPGQGLQFLFEYFSETQRNKGNFPGRFSGRQFSNSRSEMNVSTLELGDSALYLCASSREGPKTDTQYFGPGTRLTVL.